This T cell receptor (beta chain) was documented in a study of cytomegalovirus exposure and HLA in healthy donors. 60 Vbeta and 13 Jbeta primers were used in PCR. The repertoire was sequenced with immunoSEQ multiplex PCR; TCRdb's copy has only in-frame clones and lacks some. Among 150,000 to 200,000 clones, roughly 73% were seen once, and the ten largest hold approximately 1.8%. CDR1 SGDLS and CDR2 YYNGEE come from the germline V gene. V was clipped by 3 bases and J by 2 bases, with 9 bases between them. The CDR3 totals 13 residues. The rearrangement uses TRBV9 and TRBJ2-7; a weak D match, TRBD1 (5 bases). The TCR was taken from a woman in her thirties in good health and CMV-seronegative. The sample taken for sequencing was PBMCs. In DNA, the CDR3 is TGTGCCAGCAGCGGGGGCACCCCCTACGAGCAGTACTTC. This sequence encodes CASSGGTPYEQYF.